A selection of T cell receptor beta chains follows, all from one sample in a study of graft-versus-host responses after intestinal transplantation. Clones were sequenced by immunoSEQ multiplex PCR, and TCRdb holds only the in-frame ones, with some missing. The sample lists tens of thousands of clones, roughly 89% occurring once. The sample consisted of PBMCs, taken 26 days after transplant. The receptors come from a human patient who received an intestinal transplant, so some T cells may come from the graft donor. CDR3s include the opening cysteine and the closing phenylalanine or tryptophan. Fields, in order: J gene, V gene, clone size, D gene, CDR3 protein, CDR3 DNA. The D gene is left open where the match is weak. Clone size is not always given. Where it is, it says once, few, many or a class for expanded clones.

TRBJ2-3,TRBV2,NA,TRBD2,CASRVTSGGPVDTQYF,TGTGCCAGCAGGGTCACTAGCGGGGGGCCTGTAGATACGCAGTATTTT
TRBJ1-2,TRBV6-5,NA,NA,CASSYGQKYGYTF,TGTGCCAGCAGCTATGGACAGAAGTATGGCTACACCTTC
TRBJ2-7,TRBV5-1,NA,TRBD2,CASSSRGGGLDEQYF,TGCGCCAGCAGCTCGCGCGGGGGGGGTTTGGACGAGCAGTACTTC
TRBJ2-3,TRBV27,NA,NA,CASSLSAGYSDTQYF,TGTGCCAGCAGTTTATCGGCAGGGTATTCAGATACGCAGTATTTT
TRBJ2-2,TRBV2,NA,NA,CASSSLSNTGELFF,TGTGCCAGCAGTTCACTTTCGAACACCGGGGAGCTGTTTTTT
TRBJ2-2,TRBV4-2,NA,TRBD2,CASSQTGGGTGELFF,TGTGCCAGCAGCCAAACGGGAGGAGGGACCGGGGAGCTGTTTTTT
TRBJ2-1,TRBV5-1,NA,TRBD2,CASSLVSSGGLLNEQFF,TGCGCCAGCAGCTTGGTTTCTAGCGGGGGTCTTTTAAATGAGCAGTTCTTC
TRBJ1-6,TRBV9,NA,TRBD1,CASSVGRGYPPLHF,TGTGCCAGCAGCGTCGGCAGGGGGTATCCACCCCTCCACTTT
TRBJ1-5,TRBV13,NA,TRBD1,CASSPDRAGQPQHF,TGTGCCAGCAGCCCGGACAGGGCCGGTCAGCCCCAGCATTTT
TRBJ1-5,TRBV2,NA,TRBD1,CASSATGDSNQPQHF,TGTGCCAGCAGTGCTACAGGGGATAGCAATCAGCCCCAGCATTTT
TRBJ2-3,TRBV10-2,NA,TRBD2,CASADEGRLAGKSDTQYF,TGCGCCAGCGCGGATGAGGGGCGACTAGCGGGGAAATCAGATACGCAGTATTTT
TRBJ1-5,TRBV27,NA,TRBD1,CASGQAGQPQHF,TGTGCCAGCGGACAGGCTGGGCAGCCCCAGCATTTT
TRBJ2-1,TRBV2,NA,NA,CASSEELSGSQQFF,TGTGCCAGCAGTGAGGAATTATCGGGGTCGCAGCAGTTCTTC
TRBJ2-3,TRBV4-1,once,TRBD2,CASSPQTSGPPDTQYF,TGCGCCAGCAGCCCTCAAACTAGCGGGCCCCCAGATACGCAGTATTTT
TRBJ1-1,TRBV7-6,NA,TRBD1,CASSLVGQATAKNTEAFF,TGTGCCAGCAGCTTAGTTGGACAGGCCACTGCGAAGAACACTGAAGCTTTCTTT
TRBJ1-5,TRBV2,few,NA,CASSDPQGPYSNQPQHF,TGTGCCAGCAGTGACCCCCAGGGGCCATATAGCAATCAGCCCCAGCATTTT
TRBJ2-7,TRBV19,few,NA,CASMGGAYEQYF,TGTGCCAGTATGGGAGGAGCCTACGAGCAGTACTTC
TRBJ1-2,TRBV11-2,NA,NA,CASSLVQGDYGYTF,TGTGCCAGCAGCTTAGTACAGGGTGACTATGGCTACACCTTC
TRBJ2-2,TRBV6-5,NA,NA,CASSYLGGAGELFF,TGTGCCAGCAGTTATCTAGGGGGGGCCGGGGAGCTGTTTTTT
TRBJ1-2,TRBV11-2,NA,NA,CASNLQGGYGYTF,TGTGCCAGCAACTTACAGGGAGGCTATGGCTACACCTTC
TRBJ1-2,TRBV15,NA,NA,CATSGEPGTLYGYTF,TGTGCCACCAGCGGGGAGCCCGGGACACTCTATGGCTACACCTTC
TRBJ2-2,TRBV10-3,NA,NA,CAIRRDTGELFF,TGTGCCATCAGGCGGGACACCGGGGAGCTGTTTTTT
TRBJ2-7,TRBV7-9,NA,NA,CASSLTGIGSYEQYF,TGTGCCAGCAGTCTTACAGGAATAGGGTCCTACGAGCAGTACTTC
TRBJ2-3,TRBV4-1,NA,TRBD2,CASQSGGARDTQYF,TGCGCCAGCCAAAGCGGGGGGGCCAGAGATACGCAGTATTTT
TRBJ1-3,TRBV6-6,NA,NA,CASIYQGGNTIYF,TGTGCCAGCATCTATCAGGGTGGAAACACCATATATTTT
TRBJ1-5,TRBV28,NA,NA,CASSSSTDYYSNQPQHF,TGTGCCAGCAGTTCCTCGACGGACTATTATAGCAATCAGCCCCAGCATTTT
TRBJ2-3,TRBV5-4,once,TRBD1,CASRDRGVRDTQYF,TGTGCCAGCAGAGACAGGGGGGTAAGGGATACGCAGTATTTT
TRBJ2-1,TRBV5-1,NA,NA,CASSFYWLGEQFF,TGCGCCAGCAGCTTTTACTGGCTCGGGGAGCAGTTCTTC
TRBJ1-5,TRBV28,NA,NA,CASSSRFSNQPQHF,TGTGCCAGCAGTTCCCGTTTTAGCAATCAGCCCCAGCATTTT
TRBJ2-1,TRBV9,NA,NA,CASSVTSGWDEQFF,TGTGCCAGCAGCGTGACGTCAGGGTGGGATGAGCAGTTCTTC
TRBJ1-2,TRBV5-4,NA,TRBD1,CASSGKGQLHYGYTF,TGTGCCAGCAGCGGCAAGGGACAGTTGCACTATGGCTACACCTTC
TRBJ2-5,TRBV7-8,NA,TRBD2,CASSLAGSGRAEETQYF,TGTGCCAGCAGCTTAGCGGGTAGCGGGAGGGCCGAGGAGACCCAGTACTTC
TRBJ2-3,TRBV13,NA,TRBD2,CASSLGTSATDTQYF,TGTGCCAGCAGCTTAGGGACTAGCGCCACAGATACGCAGTATTTT
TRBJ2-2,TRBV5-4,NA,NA,CASSPYTGELFF,TGTGCCAGCAGCCCGTACACCGGGGAGCTGTTTTTT
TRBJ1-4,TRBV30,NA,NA,CAWSVPSKGNEKLFF,TGTGCCTGGAGTGTGCCCTCAAAGGGGAATGAAAAACTGTTTTTT
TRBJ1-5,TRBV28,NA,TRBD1,CASSIMTGVNQPQHF,TGTGCCAGCAGTATAATGACAGGGGTCAATCAGCCCCAGCATTTT
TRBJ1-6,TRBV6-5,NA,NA,CASSMGGSPLHF,TGTGCCAGCAGCATGGGGGGGTCACCCCTCCACTTT
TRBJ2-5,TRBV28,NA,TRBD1,CASLTGTAQETQYF,TGTGCCAGCCTCACCGGGACAGCTCAAGAGACCCAGTACTTC
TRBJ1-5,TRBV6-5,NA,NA,CASSYEENQPQHF,TGTGCCAGCAGTTACGAAGAGAATCAGCCCCAGCATTTT
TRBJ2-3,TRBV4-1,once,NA,CASSRETSTDTQYF,TGCGCCAGCAGCCGAGAGACTAGCACAGATACGCAGTATTTT
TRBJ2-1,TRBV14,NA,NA,CASSRGYNEQFF,TGTGCCAGCAGCCGAGGGTACAATGAGCAGTTCTTC
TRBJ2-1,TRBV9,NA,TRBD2,CASSADASGSGNEQFF,TGTGCCAGCAGCGCCGACGCTAGCGGGAGTGGCAATGAGCAGTTCTTC
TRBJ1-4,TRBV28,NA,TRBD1,CAIYGTGDEKLFF,TGTGCCATTTACGGGACAGGGGATGAAAAACTGTTTTTT
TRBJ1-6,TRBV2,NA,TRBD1,CASRDRQGQSSYNSPLHF,TGTGCCAGCAGAGACAGACAGGGACAAAGCTCCTATAATTCACCCCTCCACTTT
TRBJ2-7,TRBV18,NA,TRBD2,CASSRLAGGDEQYF,TGTGCCAGCTCACGACTAGCGGGAGGGGACGAGCAGTACTTC
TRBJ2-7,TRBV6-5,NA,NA,CASSYSGQNLYEQYF,TGTGCCAGCAGTTACTCTGGACAGAACCTCTACGAGCAGTACTTC
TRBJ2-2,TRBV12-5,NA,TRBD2,CASGLGTSGGPPGELFF,TGTGCTAGTGGCCTCGGGACTAGCGGGGGCCCCCCCGGGGAGCTGTTTTTT
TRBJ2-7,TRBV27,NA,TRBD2,CASSPIWTSGYEQYF,TGTGCCAGCAGTCCGATCTGGACTAGCGGCTACGAGCAGTACTTC
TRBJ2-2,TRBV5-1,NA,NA,CASSLPQGGRAGELFF,TGCGCCAGCAGCCTCCCGCAGGGCGGAAGAGCCGGGGAGCTGTTTTTT
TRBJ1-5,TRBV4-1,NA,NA,CASSQEQGSNQPQHF,TGCGCCAGCAGCCAAGAACAGGGCAGCAATCAGCCCCAGCATTTT
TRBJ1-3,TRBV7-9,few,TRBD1,CASSFGRGLSGNTIYF,TGTGCCAGCAGCTTTGGCAGGGGGTTATCTGGAAACACCATATATTTT
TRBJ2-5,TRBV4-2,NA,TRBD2,CASSQAIAGEETQYF,TGTGCCAGCAGCCAGGCGATAGCGGGGGAAGAGACCCAGTACTTC
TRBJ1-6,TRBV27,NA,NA,CASSLTRTATNSPLHF,TGTGCCAGCAGTTTAACCCGGACAGCAACTAATTCACCCCTCCACTTT
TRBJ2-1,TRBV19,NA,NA,CASSYGGSYNEQFF,TGTGCCAGTAGTTACGGGGGCTCCTACAATGAGCAGTTCTTC
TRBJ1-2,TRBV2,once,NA,CASSGEDNPEGGYTF,TGTGCCAGCAGTGGGGAAGACAACCCGGAGGGCGGCTACACCTTC
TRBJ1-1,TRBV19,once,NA,CASMVGGTEAFF,TGTGCCAGTATGGTGGGAGGCACTGAAGCTTTCTTT
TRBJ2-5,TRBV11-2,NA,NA,CASSLGRVRETQYF,TGTGCCAGCAGCTTAGGCAGGGTTCGGGAGACCCAGTACTTC
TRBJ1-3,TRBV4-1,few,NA,CASSQVWGERNTIYF,TGCGCCAGCAGCCAAGTGTGGGGGGAGAGAAACACCATATATTTT
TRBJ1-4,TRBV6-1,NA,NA,CASSPAGPTNEKLFF,TGTGCCAGCAGCCCTGCAGGGCCAACTAATGAAAAACTGTTTTTT
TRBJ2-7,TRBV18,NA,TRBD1,CASSHEGQGYEQYF,TGTGCCAGCTCTCACGAGGGACAGGGGTACGAGCAGTACTTC